A single sample is the source of the 18 T cell receptor beta chains below, sequenced in a study of shared clonotypes between healthy human individuals. Positively selected for CCR7, the CD45RO-negative cells used as naive CD8 cells excluded terminally differentiated effector memory CD45RA+ cells. Assay: immunoSEQ multiplex PCR; the TCRdb copy retains only in-frame clones and omits some. The sample shows about 590,000 clones, about 95% of them seen only once. Sequenced sample: naive CD8+ T cells sorted from blood. Source of these receptors: a woman younger than 45 in good health.

The chain combines TRBV25-1 with TRBJ2-7; D uncertain. CDR1 is MGHDK and CDR2 is SYGVNS in the germline V gene. V lost 1 base, J lost 0 bases, and 7 bases lay in between. The CDR3 contains 14 residues. The CDR3 loop reads CASSEFGSSYEQYF. The CDR3 nucleotides are TGTGCCAGCAGTGAATTTGGTAGCTCCTACGAGCAGTACTTC.

The sample holds one count of this clone. The same CDR3 arises from other DNA sequences in this sample as well. The V gene is TRBV28, the J gene TRBJ2-7; 7 nucleotides align to TRBD2. This CDR3 has 11 residues. Germline trimming cut 6 bases from V and 7 bases from J; bases unmatched to any gene: 3. Per germline, CDR1 MDHEN and CDR2 SYDVKM. The CDR3 loop reads CASSPGGEQYF. CDR3 DNA: TGTGCCAGCAGCCCGGGGGGTGAGCAGTACTTC. Full variable domain (missing parts from reference TRBV28 and TRBJ2-7): DVKVTQSSRYLVKRTGEKVFLECVQDMDHENMFWYRQDPGLGLRLIYFSYDVKMKEKGDIPEGYSVSREKKERFSLILESASTNQTSMYLCASSPGGEQYFGPGTRLTVT.

V gene TRBV13 combines with J gene TRBJ2-2; D is perhaps TRBD1 or TRBD2 (5 bases each). This CDR3 has 15 residues. Per the germline V gene, CDR1 is PRHDT and CDR2 is FYEKMQ (reference sequence). Trimming pared 5 bases from V and 3 bases from J, leaving 13 bases between. The CDR3 sequence is CASSLWGRYTGELFF. The CDR3 coding sequence is TGTGCCAGCAGCCTGTGGGGGAGATACACCGGGGAGCTGTTTTTT.

V and J are TRBV28 and TRBJ1-2; TRBD1 aligns across 7 bases. Per germline, CDR1 MDHEN and CDR2 SYDVKM. This CDR3 has 17 amino acids. V lost 5 bases, J lost 2 bases, and 14 bases stayed unmatched. DNA for the CDR3: TGTGCCAGCAGTCCTCGGGACAGTCCCTACCTAAACTATGGCTACACCTTC. Its protein product is CASSPRDSPYLNYGYTF.

This clone was observed a single time. The chain recombines TRBV30 with TRBJ2-3; D gene ambiguous. The germline gives CDR1 GTSNPN, CDR2 SVGIG (reference sequence). V gave up 5 bases and J gave up 2 bases, with 14 bases separating them. CDR3 length: 14 residues. CDR3 nucleotides: TGTGCCTGGGAAGACCCTACCGCCACAGATACGCAGTATTTT. Translated: CAWEDPTATDTQYF. Full variable domain (rest looked up from reference TRBV30 and TRBJ2-3): SQTIHQWPATLVQPVGSPLSLECTVEGTSNPNLYWYRQAAGRGLQLLFYSVGIGQISSEVPQNLSASRPQDRQFILSSKKLLLSDSGFYLCAWEDPTATDTQYFGPGTRLTVL.

The sample holds one count of this clone. V usage is TRBV10-3 and J usage is TRBJ2-7, with 7 bases matching TRBD2. In germline, CDR1 is ENHRY, CDR2 SYGVKD. J gave up 3 bases and V 4 bases, and 6 bases lay outside the gene matches. CDR3 length: 14 amino acids. CDR3 sequence: CAISGDERDYEQYF. The CDR3 DNA follows: TGTGCCATCAGTGGAGACGAGCGGGACTACGAGCAGTACTTC.

Here the CDR3 reads CASSTPSGSSYNEQFF. CDR3 sequence (DNA): TGTGCCAGCAGTACCCCTAGCGGGAGTTCCTACAATGAGCAGTTCTTC. The V gene is TRBV27, the J gene TRBJ2-1, with 10 bases aligning to TRBD2. Looked up from germline, CDR1 is MNHEY and CDR2 is SMNVEV (reference sequence). Trimming cost V 5 bases and J 1 base; bases outside gene matches: 5. This CDR3 spans 16 amino acids.

The V and J genes are TRBV2 and TRBJ2-1; tentatively, D is TRBD2 (6 bases). V lost 1 base, J lost 5 bases, and 21 bases lay in between. The CDR3 runs 18 residues. The V gene's germline CDR1 is SNHLY and CDR2 FYNNEI. CDR3 bases: TGTGCCAGCAGTGAAGGCCTCGGAGCGTGGGGGGAGGACAATGAGCAGTTCTTC. Translation: CASSEGLGAWGEDNEQFF. Combining the CDR3 with reference TRBV2 and TRBJ2-1 gives the whole variable domain EPEVTQTPSHQVTQMGQEVILRCVPISNHLYFYWYRQILGQKVEFLVSFYNNEISEKSEIFDDQFSVERPDGSNFTLKIRSTKLEDSAMYFCASSEGLGAWGEDNEQFFGPGTRLTVL.

Worth noting for this clone: The germline gene is not matched at one end of the junction; a read error may be the cause. The chain couples TRBV29-1 to TRBJ2-1; D not certain. The CDR3 sequence is 9 residues long. Germline-derived CDR1 and CDR2 are SQVTM and ANQGSEA. The DNA for the CDR3 is TGCAGCGTTGAAGATATTACTATCTTC. This encodes CSVEDITIF.

This chain connects TRBV6-5 to TRBJ2-7; the D gene is possibly TRBD2 (5 bases). There are 13 residues in the CDR3. From germline, CDR1 is MNHEY and CDR2 SVGAGI. Trimming shortened V by 8 bases and J by 2 bases, and 13 bases separated the two germline ends. The CDR3 sequence: CASERTGTYEQYF. CDR3 sequence (DNA): TGTGCCAGCGAAAGAACGGGGACCTACGAGCAGTACTTC.

This chain links TRBV29-1 with TRBJ2-7; D gene uncertain. The germline V gene encodes CDR1 SQVTM and CDR2 ANQGSEA. The length of the CDR3 is 14 residues. Trimming shortened V by 1 base and J by 2 bases, and 12 bases separated the two germline ends. The CDR3 reads CSVEVKGSTYEQYF. The CDR3 DNA is TGCAGCGTTGAAGTAAAAGGTTCCACCTACGAGCAGTACTTC.

The chain carries TRBV28 and TRBJ2-2; 11 nucleotides match TRBD2. The CDR3 consists of 16 residues. V gave up 4 bases and J gave up 6 bases; unmatched junction bases: 7. Germline CDR1 and CDR2: MDHEN and SYDVKM. The chain's CDR3 is CASSWLAGGPPGELFF. The CDR3 DNA is TGTGCCAGCAGTTGGTTAGCGGGAGGGCCTCCCGGGGAGCTGTTTTTT.

The chain combines TRBV6-1 with TRBJ1-5; a weak D match, TRBD1 (5 bases). Trimming shortened V by 6 bases and J by 5 bases, and 14 bases separated the two germline ends. The length of the CDR3 is 14 residues. CDR1 and CDR2 (germline): MNHNS, SASEGT. The CDR3 DNA reads TGTGCCAGCAGAAAGCCGGGACCTTATCAGCCCCAGCATTTT. The encoded protein is CASRKPGPYQPQHF.

The chain carries TRBV28 and TRBJ2-7; possible D gene TRBD1, 5 bases. V dropped 4 bases and J dropped 0 bases, with 13 bases sitting between them. Germline CDR1 is MDHEN and CDR2 is SYDVKM. The CDR3 runs to 15 residues. In DNA form, the CDR3 reads TGTGCCAGCAGTTCACCTGCCAGGGACTCCTACGAGCAGTACTTC. It encodes CASSSPARDSYEQYF.

The rearrangement links TRBV28 to TRBJ1-4; the D gene is possibly TRBD1 (5 bases). There are 14 residues in the CDR3. Trimming shortened V by 6 bases and J by 7 bases, and 15 bases separated the two germline ends. Per the germline V gene, CDR1 is MDHEN and CDR2 is SYDVKM. This CDR3 reads CASRRGSEFEKLFF. CDR3 sequence (DNA): TGTGCCAGCAGGAGGGGTTCTGAGTTTGAAAAACTGTTTTTT.

The V gene is TRBV19, the J gene TRBJ1-3, with D possibly TRBD1 on 6 matching bases. This CDR3 spans 16 amino acids. The germline V and J ends were trimmed by 3 bases and 2 bases, with 14 bases remaining between them. The V gene's germline CDR1 is LNHDA and CDR2 SQIVND (reference sequence). The CDR3 DNA reads TGTGCCAGTAGTATCCCGGGGGCGAGGGCTGGAAACACCATATATTTT. This translates into CASSIPGARAGNTIYF.

This sequence joins TRBV19 and TRBJ2-1; TRBD1 or TRBD2 may be the D gene (6 bases each). The V and J ends lost 3 bases and 4 bases respectively, with 19 bases between them. The CDR3 runs to 17 residues. Germline V gene sequence: CDR1 LNHDA, CDR2 SQIVND (reference sequence). CDR3 nucleotide sequence: TGTGCCAGTAGTATGTTTCGGGGGCAATGGGTTTACAATGAGCAGTTCTTC. Translation gives CASSMFRGQWVYNEQFF. Supplemented by reference TRBV19 and TRBJ2-1, the full variable domain reads DGGITQSPKYLFRKEGQNVTLSCEQNLNHDAMYWYRQDPGQGLRLIYYSQIVNDFQKGDIAEGYSVSREKKESFPLTVTSAQKNPTAFYLCASSMFRGQWVYNEQFFGPGTRLTVL.

V usage is TRBV29-1 and J usage is TRBJ2-5, with D tentatively TRBD1 (5 bases). Germline-derived CDR1 and CDR2 are SQVTM and ANQGSEA. This CDR3 spans 14 amino acids. The V gene lost 3 bases and the J gene lost 2 bases, with 13 bases spanning the gap. The CDR3 protein is CSVEQGSPQETQYF. CDR3 nucleotides: TGCAGCGTTGAGCAGGGTAGCCCTCAAGAGACCCAGTACTTC.